This entry lists 26 T cell receptor beta chains sequenced from one sample in a study of human T cells and chemical hapten exposure. Via MiXCR, TCRdb re-called the RACE reads, giving one row per CDR3 protein. The data show around 180,000 distinct CDR3 sequences, with just under 30% seen just once and just under 3% held by the top ten. The time point was: pre-sensitization, week 0. Regarding treatment: therapeutic diphenylcyclopropenone sensitization with weekly scalp DPC. The sample consisted of whole blood, taken in connection with sensitization to the hapten diphenylcyclopropenone (DPC). These receptors came from a woman between 25 and 40 years old with alopecia areata. Some clones in this sample may be carry-over from other donors' samples.

There are many counts of this clonotype. This rearrangement joins TRBV7-9 to TRBJ1-5; 7 nucleotides agree with TRBD1. The junction had 2 bases not matched to a gene; V was cut back by 5 bases and J by 1 base. The CDR3 contains 14 residues. In germline, CDR1 is SEHNR, CDR2 FQNEAQ (reference sequence). The CDR3 DNA is TGTGCCAGCAGCAAGACAGGGAGCAATCAGCCCCAGCATTTT. Translated, it gives CASSKTGSNQPQHF.

The table lists this clonotype with a few counts. J is TRBJ2-1 and V is TRBV20-1; tentatively, D is TRBD2 (6 bases). Germline loops: CDR1 DFQATT, CDR2 SNEGSKA (reference sequence). Trimming removed 2 bases from V and 0 bases from J, with 11 bases in between. The CDR3 contains 15 residues. CDR3 region: CSARNGRRSYNEQFF. The CDR3, as DNA: TGCAGTGCTAGAAACGGGAGACGCTCCTACAATGAGCAGTTCTTC.

This clonotype has only a few counts. The rearrangement uses TRBV20-1 and TRBJ2-1, with D maybe TRBD1 (6 bases). CDR3 length: 12 residues. Germline V CDR1 and CDR2: DFQATT, SNEGSKA (reference sequence). V lost 1 base and J 12 bases, leaving 13 bases between the germline ends. CDR3 amino acids: CSARVDRWGQFF. The CDR3 nucleotides read TGCAGTGCTAGAGTGGACAGATGGGGGCAGTTCTTC.

In its sample, this clonotype was seen a few times. The chain uses TRBV4-2 and TRBJ2-7; possibly TRBD2 for D (7 bases). The germline gives CDR1 LGHNA, CDR2 YNFKEQ. The CDR3 contains 16 residues. Trimming removed 3 bases from V and 2 bases from J, with 17 bases in between. The DNA of the CDR3 is TGTGCCAGCAGCCAGGGGGGAGGGGGAGTCGCCTACGAGCAGTACTTC. It is translated as CASSQGGGGVAYEQYF.

This clonotype was detected a few times. The chain is built from TRBV2 and TRBJ2-3; TRBD2 matches at 7 bases. Per the germline V gene, CDR1 is SNHLY and CDR2 is FYNNEI. J was trimmed by 3 bases and V by 7 bases; bases with no gene match: 16. There are 17 residues in the CDR3. The CDR3 reads CASMIGRGSLRTDTQYF. In nucleotides, the CDR3 is TGTGCCAGCATGATCGGGCGGGGGTCCCTTAGAACAGATACGCAGTATTTT.

The chain uses TRBV20-1 and TRBJ2-1; 9 positions agree with TRBD2. With 5 bases clipped from V and 7 bases from J, the junction kept 9 bases outside the gene matches. Per germline, CDR1 DFQATT and CDR2 SNEGSKA (reference sequence). The CDR3 extends over 14 amino acids. CDR3 sequence (DNA): TGCAGTGCTTATGGGGCGGGGGGGCTGAATGAGCAGTTCTTC. It translates to CSAYGAGGLNEQFF.

This rearrangement joins TRBV7-2 to TRBJ2-1; TRBD2 agrees at 8 bases. This CDR3 has 15 amino acids. J gave up 3 bases and V 5 bases, and 6 bases lay outside the gene matches. Looked up from germline, CDR1 is SGHTA and CDR2 is FQGNSA. CDR3 in DNA: TGTGCCAGCAGCCAACAACTAGCGGACTACAATGAGCAGTTCTTC. Its translation is CASSQQLADYNEQFF. The entire variable domain, with the rest obtained from reference TRBV7-2 and TRBJ2-1, is as follows: GAGVSQSPSNKVTEKGKDVELRCDPISGHTALYWYRQSLGQGLEFLIYFQGNSAPDKSGLPSDRFSAERTGGSVSTLTIQRTQQEDSAVYLCASSQQLADYNEQFFGPGTRLTVL.

This clonotype was counted a few times. The rearrangement uses TRBV9 and TRBJ2-3; the D gene is possibly TRBD2 (6 bases). Germline CDR1 reads SGDLS; CDR2 reads YYNGEE. Deletions cut 5 bases from V and 0 bases from J, with 10 bases between. This CDR3 is 14 amino acids long. CDR3 nucleotide sequence: TGTGCCAGCAGTGCCAGCGGGAGCACAGATACGCAGTATTTT. Translating it yields CASSASGSTDTQYF.

This clonotype has ten or more counts. The CDR3: CATPGGRADEQYF. The CDR3, as DNA: TGTGCCACCCCTGGCGGGAGGGCCGATGAGCAGTACTTC. The V and J genes are TRBV28 and TRBJ2-7; 9 nucleotides align to TRBD2. The CDR3 has 13 amino acids. J gave up 7 bases and V 10 bases, and 11 bases lay outside the gene matches. CDR1 and CDR2 from the germline V gene are MDHEN and SYDVKM.

V usage is TRBV6-2 or TRBV6-3 and J usage is TRBJ2-2; 7 nucleotides align to TRBD1. V shed 5 bases and J 0 bases; nucleotides not matched to a gene: 9. Germline V CDR1 and CDR2: MNHEY, SVGEGT. This CDR3 contains 17 residues. CDR3 sequence: CASSPRQGRSNTGELFF. CDR3 sequence (DNA): TGTGCCAGCAGTCCCCGACAGGGCCGGTCGAACACCGGGGAGCTGTTTTTT.

This chain uses TRBV28 with TRBJ1-5; 9 bases map to TRBD1. V gave up 4 bases and J gave up 7 bases; unmatched junction bases: 11. The CDR3 totals 16 residues. CDR1 is MDHEN and CDR2 is SYDVKM in the germline V gene. The CDR3 protein is CASSSPGTGRFQPQHF. The CDR3 DNA follows: TGTGCCAGCAGTTCCCCCGGGACAGGGCGTTTCCAGCCCCAGCATTTT.

This clonotype was counted a few times. The rearrangement joins TRBV28 to TRBJ1-4; D unclear. CDR1 MDHEN and CDR2 SYDVKM come from the germline V gene. This CDR3 is built from 17 residues. The V end was cut by 3 bases, the J end by 8 bases, with 22 bases between. The CDR3 is CASSLQLTEGDGEKLFF. In DNA, the CDR3 is TGTGCCAGCAGTTTGCAGTTGACGGAAGGAGACGGAGAAAAACTGTTTTTT.

In its sample, this clonotype was seen a few times. The chain has TRBV28 and TRBJ1-5; TRBD1 matches at 9 bases. Trimming took 6 bases from V and 4 from J; bases not matched to a gene: 7. CDR3 length: 15 residues. Germline CDR1 reads MDHEN; CDR2 reads SYDVKM. The CDR3 spells CASRPPDRGNQPQHF. The CDR3 DNA is TGTGCCAGCAGACCCCCGGACAGGGGAAATCAGCCCCAGCATTTT.

V and J are TRBV20-1 and TRBJ2-5, with D perhaps TRBD1 or TRBD2 (5 bases each). The CDR3 is made up of 18 amino acids. Trimming took 0 bases from V and 4 from J, leaving 24 bases between them. Germline loops: CDR1 DFQATT, CDR2 SNEGSKA (reference sequence). The CDR3 coding sequence is TGCAGTGCTAGAGATCGAAGAGGAGCGGTCATTGGGGGAGAGACCCAGTACTTC. Its translation is CSARDRRGAVIGGETQYF.

The genes are TRBV12-3 or TRBV12-4 and TRBJ1-1, with D hard to call. This CDR3 is 13 amino acids long. The germline V and J ends were trimmed by 6 bases and 5 bases, with 13 bases remaining between them. The CDR3 DNA follows: TGTGCCAGCAGACTTACACGGGATACTGAAGCTTTCTTT. It codes for CASRLTRDTEAFF.

This clonotype was found a few times. The V call is TRBV6-6, the J call TRBJ2-3; TRBD2 agrees at 7 bases. The V gene's germline CDR1 is MNHNY and CDR2 SVGAGI (reference sequence). The CDR3 length is 14 residues. V trimming: 6 bases; J trimming: 0 bases; junction bases outside the gene matches: 3. CDR3 in amino acids: CASRLALSTDTQYF. The CDR3 bases are TGTGCCAGCAGACTAGCGCTTAGCACAGATACGCAGTATTTT.

This clonotype was counted between two and nine times. The CDR3 is CASRPGGPGTQYF. The CDR3, as DNA: TGTGCCAGCAGGCCCGGAGGACCAGGGACCCAGTACTTC. The chain joins TRBV28 to TRBJ2-5, with a weak D call TRBD2 (5 bases). The CDR3 consists of 13 residues. The V and J ends lost 6 bases and 7 bases respectively, with 15 bases between them. Per the germline V gene, CDR1 is MDHEN and CDR2 is SYDVKM.

This clonotype showed up just a few times. The chain uses TRBV29-1 and TRBJ2-7; D gene unclear. Trimming cost V 3 bases and J 0 bases, with 6 bases left between them. The CDR3 runs 12 residues. From germline, CDR1 is SQVTM and CDR2 ANQGSEA. CDR3 sequence: CSVEISSYEQYF. The CDR3 coding sequence is TGCAGCGTTGAGATCTCCTCCTACGAGCAGTACTTC.

This clonotype was picked up a small number of times. This chain joins TRBV20-1 and TRBJ1-4; no definite D call. This CDR3 contains 14 residues. Germline CDR1 is DFQATT and CDR2 is SNEGSKA (reference sequence). The germline V and J ends were trimmed by 3 bases and 4 bases, with 12 bases remaining between them. Here the CDR3 DNA reads TGCAGTGCTAGTAGATCCAGCCTTAATGAAAAACTGTTTTTT. It encodes CSASRSSLNEKLFF.

The rearrangement uses TRBV6-2 or TRBV6-3 and TRBJ2-2; the match to TRBD2 covers 11 bases. V lost 4 bases to trimming and J lost 4 bases; unmatched junction nucleotides: 5. The CDR3 runs 16 residues. CDR1 is MNHEY and CDR2 is SVGEGT in the germline V gene. The CDR3 DNA sequence: TGTGCCAGCAGTTTGCCACTAGCGGGAGCCACCGGGGAGCTGTTTTTT. Residues: CASSLPLAGATGELFF.

CDR3 sequence (DNA): TGTGCCAGCAGTGAGAGGTCTGGGGCCAGGATGGGACTGAGCAGGTACTTC. Its protein product is CASSERSGARMGLSRYF. The chain joins TRBV6-4 to TRBJ2-7, with D perhaps TRBD2 (6 bases). V dropped 3 bases and J dropped 12 bases, with 30 bases sitting between them. Looked up from germline, CDR1 is MRHNA and CDR2 is SNTAGT. The CDR3 sequence is 17 residues long.

The chain employs TRBV28 and TRBJ2-5, with a tentative D call TRBD1 (5 bases). From germline, CDR1 is MDHEN and CDR2 SYDVKM. Trimming left V 8 bases short and J 5 bases short, with 12 bases between. The CDR3 is 12 amino acids. Here the CDR3 reads CASESGWETQYF. The DNA for the CDR3 is TGTGCCAGCGAGTCAGGGTGGGAGACCCAGTACTTC.

In this sample, this clonotype turned up many times. This chain links TRBV5-1 with TRBJ2-3; 7 bases fit TRBD2. Germline lookup yields CDR1 SGHRS and CDR2 YFSETQ. The CDR3 is made up of 15 amino acids. J gave up 1 base and V 4 bases, and 6 bases lay outside the gene matches. CDR3 in amino acids: CASSPSGVGTDTQYF. CDR3 DNA: TGCGCCAGCAGCCCCAGCGGGGTGGGCACAGATACGCAGTATTTT.

The genes are TRBV10-3 and TRBJ2-1, with 7 bases that match TRBD2. Germline V gives CDR1 ENHRY, CDR2 SYGVKD. J lost 0 bases, V lost 9 bases, and 8 bases had no gene match. The CDR3 runs to 15 residues. The CDR3 reads CAIGEGSYSYNEQFF. The DNA of the CDR3 is TGTGCCATAGGGGAGGGTTCCTACTCCTACAATGAGCAGTTCTTC.

The chain recombines TRBV7-2 with TRBJ1-3; D ambiguous. Trimming took 1 base from V and 0 from J, leaving 4 bases between them. In germline, CDR1 is SGHTA, CDR2 FQGNSA. The CDR3 has 14 amino acids. The chain's CDR3 is CASSLDGSGNTIYF. DNA for the CDR3: TGTGCCAGCAGCTTAGATGGCTCTGGAAACACCATATATTTT.

This clonotype has a count of ten or more. V and J are TRBV12-3 or TRBV12-4 and TRBJ2-7, with a weak D call TRBD2 (6 bases). CDR3 length: 15 residues. Between the trimmed V and J ends, which lost 2 bases and 4 bases, there was a span of 15 bases. In nucleotides, the CDR3 is TGTGCCAGCAGTTTATCGGGGGTAAGAGTATACGAGCAGTACTTC. Translating it yields CASSLSGVRVYEQYF.